A selection of T cell receptor beta chains follows, all from one sample in a study of radiotherapy plus CTLA-4 blockade in lung cancer. Only in-frame clones appear in the TCRdb table, and some are missing; sequencing was by immunoSEQ multiplex PCR. In the table there are about 14,000 clones, about 90% of which are singletons. The sample here was peripheral blood, taken from a patient treated with radiotherapy plus ipilimumab. Source of these receptors: a human donor with non-small cell lung cancer that progressed on radiotherapy plus ipilimumab. Some clones in this sample may be carry-over from other donors' samples. The CDR3 runs from the conserved cysteine through the conserved F or W. The D gene is left open where the match is weak. Size is stated for part of the rows, as once, few or many counts, or as a class when the clone is expanded.

d_call,j_call,v_call,clone_size,cdr3_nt,cdr3_aa
TRBD1,TRBJ1-2,TRBV19,.,TGTGCCAGTAGCCTCAACGGACAGGGTTATGGCTACACCTTC,CASSLNGQGYGYTF
.,TRBJ2-2,TRBV18,.,TGTGCCAGCTCACCAGGGGGGACCGGGGAGCTGTTTTTT,CASSPGGTGELFF
.,TRBJ2-7,TRBV6-1,.,TGTGCCAGCAGCGGGGGGGACAGGGCCTCCTACGAGCAGTACTTC,CASSGGDRASYEQYF
TRBD2,TRBJ2-5,TRBV9,once,TGTGCCAGCAGCGTAGCTACTCGGACTAGCGGGAAGGAGACCCAGTACTTC,CASSVATRTSGKETQYF
TRBD2,TRBJ2-5,TRBV28,once,TGTGCCAGCAGTTTAATCTTCGGGAGGGCCCGTGAGACCCAGTACTTC,CASSLIFGRARETQYF
TRBD2,TRBJ2-1,TRBV12-5,few,TGTGCTAGTGGCCGCGGGACTAGCGGGATCACCTACAATGAGCAGTTCTTC,CASGRGTSGITYNEQFF
TRBD1,TRBJ2-1,TRBV27,.,TGTGCCAGCAGTTTATCCCGATTTAGAGGGGGCTGGAATGAGCAGTTCTTC,CASSLSRFRGGWNEQFF
TRBD2,TRBJ2-3,TRBV19,.,TGTGCCAGTAGTAGCTATGCCGGGACTACCTCAGTGTATTTT,CASSSYAGTTSVYF
.,TRBJ1-2,TRBV29-1,.,TGCAGCGTTGAAGAGCAGGAGGGGTATGGCTACACCTTC,CSVEEQEGYGYTF
TRBD1,TRBJ2-1,TRBV2,.,TGTGCCACCCAAGGGGGCTCTCGTTACAATGAGCAGTTCTTC,CATQGGSRYNEQFF
TRBD1,TRBJ2-7,TRBV15,.,TGTGCCACCAGCAGAGGACAGGGGGCGTACGAGCAGTACTTC,CATSRGQGAYEQYF
TRBD1,TRBJ1-6,TRBV4-3,.,TGCGCCAGCAGCCAAGATACAGGGGGTAATTCACCCCTCCACTTT,CASSQDTGGNSPLHF
.,TRBJ2-1,TRBV19,.,TGTGCCAGTAGTCGTCGAGGGGAGCAGTTCTTC,CASSRRGEQFF
.,TRBJ2-5,TRBV14,once,TGTGCCAGCAGCCAAGAGCAACACCACCAAGAGACCCAGTACTTC,CASSQEQHHQETQYF
.,TRBJ1-5,TRBV5-1,.,TGCGCCAGCAGCCCCTTCAATCAGCCCCAGCATTTT,CASSPFNQPQHF
TRBD2,TRBJ2-1,TRBV7-2,.,TGTGCCAGCAGCCCGGGTGGGAGGGAAAACAATGAGCAGTTCTTC,CASSPGGRENNEQFF
TRBD2,TRBJ2-5,TRBV19,.,TGTGCCAGTAGTTCTACTGGACTAGGAGAGGAAGAGACCCAGTACTTC,CASSSTGLGEEETQYF
.,TRBJ2-1,TRBV11-3,.,TGTGCCAGCAGCTCCACTAGCATGAATGAGCAGTTCTTC,CASSSTSMNEQFF
.,TRBJ1-1,TRBV10-3,.,TGTGCCATCAGTCGAGAGCTCACTGAAGCTTTCTTT,CAISRELTEAFF
TRBD2,TRBJ2-1,TRBV11-1,.,TGTGCCAGCAGCCCGAACTTGGGACTAGCGGGAGACAATGAGCAGTTCTTC,CASSPNLGLAGDNEQFF
.,TRBJ2-7,TRBV2,.,TGTGCCAGCAGTGACGGGTCGCAGGGCCTTCTCTACGAGCAGTACTTC,CASSDGSQGLLYEQYF
.,TRBJ1-6,TRBV6-4,once,TGTGCCAGCAGTGTGGACATTGCCTATAATTCACCCCTCCACTTT,CASSVDIAYNSPLHF
.,TRBJ2-6,TRBV6-1,few,TGTGCCAGCAGTCTTACGCAGGGGGCCAACGTCCTGACTTTC,CASSLTQGANVLTF
TRBD2,TRBJ2-1,TRBV6-4,.,TGTGCCAGCAGTGACGAGGGACTAGCGGGAGTTGGAGAGCAGTTCTTC,CASSDEGLAGVGEQFF
TRBD2,TRBJ2-1,TRBV7-6,.,TGTGCCAGCAGCTTAGTTAGCGGGGGGGCCGGTGAGCAGTTCTTC,CASSLVSGGAGEQFF
.,TRBJ2-1,TRBV6-1,.,TGTGCCAGCAGTGAAGTGAGAGCGTCTAAGAATGAGCAGTTCTTC,CASSEVRASKNEQFF
.,TRBJ2-6,TRBV5-6,few,TGTGCCAGCAGTAAGCTCTCTGGGGCCAACGTCCTGACTTTC,CASSKLSGANVLTF
.,TRBJ1-6,TRBV6-5,.,TGTGCCAGCAGTTACTTTGGAGGGTTTTTGAATTCACCCCTCCACTTT,CASSYFGGFLNSPLHF
TRBD2,TRBJ2-5,TRBV15,.,TGTGCCACCAGCAGTCCGCCGGGATCGGGAGGGCTGGAGACCCAGTACTTC,CATSSPPGSGGLETQYF
.,TRBJ2-3,TRBV7-9,.,TGTGCCAGCAGCCCAACTAGCACGGATACGCAGTATTTT,CASSPTSTDTQYF
TRBD1,TRBJ2-3,TRBV28,.,TGTGCCAGCAGTTTAGGACCGACAGGGGGCTATACAGATACGCAGTATTTT,CASSLGPTGGYTDTQYF
TRBD1,TRBJ1-5,TRBV10-2,once,TGCGCCAGCAGGGAAGGGACAGGGGGTCAGCCCCAGCATTTT,CASREGTGGQPQHF
.,TRBJ2-7,TRBV6-1,.,TGTGCCAGCAGTCAAGACGAGGGCTACGAGCAGTACTTC,CASSQDEGYEQYF
.,TRBJ2-1,TRBV9,.,TGTGCCAGCAGCGTAGAAGAGCACAATGAGCAGTTCTTC,CASSVEEHNEQFF
TRBD1,TRBJ1-2,TRBV5-1,.,TGCGCCAGCAGCCCTACAGGGGGCGTTGGCTACACCTTC,CASSPTGGVGYTF
.,TRBJ1-6,TRBV30,.,TGTGCCTGGAGTGGCGGGGTTTTTAATTCACCCCTCCACTTT,CAWSGGVFNSPLHF
TRBD2,TRBJ2-3,TRBV5-1,.,TGCGCCAGCAGCTTGGCTCTCGCGGGAGTTAGCACAGATACGCAGTATTTT,CASSLALAGVSTDTQYF
TRBD1,TRBJ1-1,TRBV29-1,.,TGCAGCGTTGAAATACAGGGGATTCAGGGAGCTTTCTTT,CSVEIQGIQGAFF
.,TRBJ2-2,TRBV2,.,TGTGCCAGCAAAGAACTAAACACCGGGGAGCTGTTTTTT,CASKELNTGELFF
.,TRBJ2-5,TRBV29-1,.,TGCAGCGTTAGACATGGACGAGGGGAGACCCAGTACTTC,CSVRHGRGETQYF
TRBD1,TRBJ1-5,TRBV28,.,TGTGCCAGCAGCCCTCCTGACAGGGGCAATCAGCCCCAGCATTTT,CASSPPDRGNQPQHF
TRBD2,TRBJ2-1,TRBV9,.,TGTGCCAGCAGCCCGGGGGGGCACTCCTACAATGAGCAGTTCTTC,CASSPGGHSYNEQFF
.,TRBJ2-2,TRBV27,.,TGTGCCAGCAGTTTGGAGGGGAAAGGCGGGGAGCTGTTTTTT,CASSLEGKGGELFF
.,TRBJ1-5,TRBV19,once,TGTGCCAGTAGTAGGGGGCGAGGTCAGCCCCAGCATTTT,CASSRGRGQPQHF
.,TRBJ1-2,TRBV30,.,TGTGCCTGGAGTCGGAACTATGGCTACACCTTC,CAWSRNYGYTF
TRBD1,TRBJ2-7,TRBV5-7,.,TGTGCCAGCAGCTTGGTCGGACAGGGTCTCTACGAGCAGTACTTC,CASSLVGQGLYEQYF
.,TRBJ2-1,TRBV7-2,once,TGTGCCAGCAGCTCCCAGCGGAGGAATCACAATGAGCAGTTCTTC,CASSSQRRNHNEQFF
.,TRBJ1-3,TRBV18,once,TGTGCCAGCTCAAAACTTGGAGCCGAGTATTCGGGAAACACCATATATTTT,CASSKLGAEYSGNTIYF
.,TRBJ2-7,TRBV23-1,.,TGCACGCGACTCAATTCTAGCGAGCAGTACTTC,CTRLNSSEQYF
TRBD1,TRBJ2-3,TRBV7-2,once,TGTGCCAGCAGCTTAGGACAGGGAGCCGATACGCAGTATTTT,CASSLGQGADTQYF
TRBD1,TRBJ1-3,TRBV15,.,TGTGCCACCAGGAGACAGGGATCTGGTGGAAACACCATATATTTT,CATRRQGSGGNTIYF